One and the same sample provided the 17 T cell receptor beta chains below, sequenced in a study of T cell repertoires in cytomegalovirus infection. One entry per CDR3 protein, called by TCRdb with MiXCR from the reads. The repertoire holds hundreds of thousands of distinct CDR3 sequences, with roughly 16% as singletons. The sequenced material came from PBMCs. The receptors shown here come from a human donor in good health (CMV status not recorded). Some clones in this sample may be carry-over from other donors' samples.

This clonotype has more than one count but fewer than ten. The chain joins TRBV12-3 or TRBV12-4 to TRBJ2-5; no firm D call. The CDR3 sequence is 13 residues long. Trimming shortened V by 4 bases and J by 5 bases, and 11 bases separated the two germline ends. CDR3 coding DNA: TGTGCCAGCAGTTATAAGGGTGAGGAGACCCAGTACTTC. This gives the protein CASSYKGEETQYF.

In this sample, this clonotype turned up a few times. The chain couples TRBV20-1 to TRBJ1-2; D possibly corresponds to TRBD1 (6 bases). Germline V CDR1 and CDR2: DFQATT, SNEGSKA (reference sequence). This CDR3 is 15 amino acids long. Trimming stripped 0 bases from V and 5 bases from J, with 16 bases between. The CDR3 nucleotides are TGCAGTGCTAGAGAACAGGGACTATTCCCGTATGGCTACACCTTC. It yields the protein CSAREQGLFPYGYTF.

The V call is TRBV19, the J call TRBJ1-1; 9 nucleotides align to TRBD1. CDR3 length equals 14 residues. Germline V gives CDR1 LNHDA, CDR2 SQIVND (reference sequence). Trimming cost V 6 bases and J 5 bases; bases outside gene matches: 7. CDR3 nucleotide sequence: TGTGCCAGTAGCGTACAGGGGGCGCGGACTGAAGCTTTCTTT. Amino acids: CASSVQGARTEAFF.

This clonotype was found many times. CDR3 loop: CASSLERTGELFF. DNA for the CDR3: TGTGCCAGCAGCTTAGAAAGGACCGGGGAGCTGTTTTTT. The chain has TRBV7-9 and TRBJ2-2; no reliable D call. With 1 base removed from V and 5 bases from J, the gap between germline ends came to 5 bases. This CDR3 comprises 13 residues. Per germline, CDR1 SEHNR and CDR2 FQNEAQ (reference sequence).

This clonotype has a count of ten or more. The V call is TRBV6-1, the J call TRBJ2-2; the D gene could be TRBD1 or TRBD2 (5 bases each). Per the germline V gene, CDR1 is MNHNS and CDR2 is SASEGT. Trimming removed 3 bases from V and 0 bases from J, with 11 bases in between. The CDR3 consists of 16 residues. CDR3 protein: CASSDSGRANTGELFF. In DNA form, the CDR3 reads TGTGCCAGCAGTGACTCGGGACGCGCGAACACCGGGGAGCTGTTTTTT.

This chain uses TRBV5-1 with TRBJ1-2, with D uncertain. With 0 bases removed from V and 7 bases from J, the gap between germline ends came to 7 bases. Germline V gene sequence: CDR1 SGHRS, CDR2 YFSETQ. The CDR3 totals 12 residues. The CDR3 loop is CASSLVEGGYTF. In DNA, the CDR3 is TGCGCCAGCAGCTTGGTTGAGGGTGGCTACACCTTC.

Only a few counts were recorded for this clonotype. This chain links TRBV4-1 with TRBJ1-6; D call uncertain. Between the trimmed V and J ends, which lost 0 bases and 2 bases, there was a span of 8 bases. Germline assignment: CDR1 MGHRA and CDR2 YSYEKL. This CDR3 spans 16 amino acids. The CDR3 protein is CASSQDGVPYNSPLHF. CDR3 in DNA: TGCGCCAGCAGCCAAGATGGGGTGCCCTATAATTCACCCCTCCACTTT.

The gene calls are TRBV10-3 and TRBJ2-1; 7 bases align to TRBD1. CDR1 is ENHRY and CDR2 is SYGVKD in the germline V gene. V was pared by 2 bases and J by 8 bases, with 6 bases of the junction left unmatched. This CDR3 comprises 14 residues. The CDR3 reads CAISEQQGRDEQFF. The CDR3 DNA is TGTGCCATCAGTGAGCAACAGGGGCGGGATGAGCAGTTCTTC.

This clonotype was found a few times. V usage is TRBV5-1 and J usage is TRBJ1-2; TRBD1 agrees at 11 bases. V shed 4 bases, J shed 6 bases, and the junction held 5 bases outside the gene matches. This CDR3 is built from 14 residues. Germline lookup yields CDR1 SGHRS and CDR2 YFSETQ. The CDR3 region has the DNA TGCGCCAGCAGCCCGGGACAGGGGGAGAATGGCTACACCTTC. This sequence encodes CASSPGQGENGYTF.

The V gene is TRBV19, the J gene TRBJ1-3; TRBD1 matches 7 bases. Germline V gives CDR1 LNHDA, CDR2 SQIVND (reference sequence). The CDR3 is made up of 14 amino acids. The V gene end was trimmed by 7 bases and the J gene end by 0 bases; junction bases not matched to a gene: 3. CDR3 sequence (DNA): TGTGCCAGTAACAGGGGAAGCTCTGGAAACACCATATATTTT. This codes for CASNRGSSGNTIYF.

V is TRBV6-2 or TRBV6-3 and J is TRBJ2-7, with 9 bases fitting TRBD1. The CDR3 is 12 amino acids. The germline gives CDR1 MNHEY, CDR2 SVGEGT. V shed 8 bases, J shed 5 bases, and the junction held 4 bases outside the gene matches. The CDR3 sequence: CASADRGHEQYF. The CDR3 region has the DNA TGTGCCAGCGCGGACAGGGGCCACGAGCAGTACTTC.

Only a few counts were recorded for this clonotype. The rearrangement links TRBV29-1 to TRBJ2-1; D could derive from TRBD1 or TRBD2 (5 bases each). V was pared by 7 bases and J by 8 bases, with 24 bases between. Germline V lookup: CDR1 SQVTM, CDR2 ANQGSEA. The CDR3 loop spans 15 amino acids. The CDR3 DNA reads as TGCAGCGGCCGTACCAGGGATGGGAGTGTTCATGAGCAGTTCTTC. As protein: CSGRTRDGSVHEQFF.

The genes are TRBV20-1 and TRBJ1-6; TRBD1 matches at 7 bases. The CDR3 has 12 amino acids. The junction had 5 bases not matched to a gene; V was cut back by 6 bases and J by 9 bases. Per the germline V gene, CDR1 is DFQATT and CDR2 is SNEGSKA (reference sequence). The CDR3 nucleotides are TGCAGTGCCCCGACAGGGTTTTCACCCCTCCACTTT. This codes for CSAPTGFSPLHF.

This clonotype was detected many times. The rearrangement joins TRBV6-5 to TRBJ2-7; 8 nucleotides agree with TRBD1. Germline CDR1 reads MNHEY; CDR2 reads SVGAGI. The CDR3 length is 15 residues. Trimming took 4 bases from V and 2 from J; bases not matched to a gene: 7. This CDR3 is CASSWSDRGTYEQYF. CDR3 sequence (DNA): TGTGCCAGCAGTTGGTCCGACAGGGGCACCTACGAGCAGTACTTC.

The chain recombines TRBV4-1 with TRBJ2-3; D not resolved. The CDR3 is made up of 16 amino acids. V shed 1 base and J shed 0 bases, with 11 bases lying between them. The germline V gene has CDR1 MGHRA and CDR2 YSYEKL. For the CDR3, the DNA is TGCGCCAGCAGCCAAGTGGCCGGCAGGAGCACAGATACGCAGTATTTT. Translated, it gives CASSQVAGRSTDTQYF.

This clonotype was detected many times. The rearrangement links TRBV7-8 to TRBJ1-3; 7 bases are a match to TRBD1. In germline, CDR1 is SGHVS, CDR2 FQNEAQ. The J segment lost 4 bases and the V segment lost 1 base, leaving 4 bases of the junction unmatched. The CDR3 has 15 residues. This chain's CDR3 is CASSLGGQRGNTIYF. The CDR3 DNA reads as TGTGCCAGCAGCTTAGGGGGACAGAGAGGAAACACCATATATTTT. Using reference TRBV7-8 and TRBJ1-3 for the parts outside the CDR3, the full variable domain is GAGVSQSPRYKVAKRGQDVALRCDPISGHVSLFWYQQALGQGPEFLTYFQNEAQLDKSGLPSDRFFAERPEGSVSTLKIQRTQQEDSAVYLCASSLGGQRGNTIYFGEGSWLTVV.

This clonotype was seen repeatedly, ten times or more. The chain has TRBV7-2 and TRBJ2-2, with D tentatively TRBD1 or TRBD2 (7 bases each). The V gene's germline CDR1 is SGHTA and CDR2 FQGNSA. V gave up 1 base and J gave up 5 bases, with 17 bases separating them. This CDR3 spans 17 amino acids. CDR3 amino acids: CASSLDMGGGGTGELFF. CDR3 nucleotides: TGTGCCAGCAGCTTAGATATGGGAGGGGGCGGGACCGGGGAGCTGTTTTTT. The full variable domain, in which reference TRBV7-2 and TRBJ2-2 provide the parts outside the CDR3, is GAGVSQSPSNKVTEKGKDVELRCDPISGHTALYWYRQSLGQGLEFLIYFQGNSAPDKSGLPSDRFSAERTGGSVSTLTIQRTQQEDSAVYLCASSLDMGGGGTGELFFGEGSRLTVL.